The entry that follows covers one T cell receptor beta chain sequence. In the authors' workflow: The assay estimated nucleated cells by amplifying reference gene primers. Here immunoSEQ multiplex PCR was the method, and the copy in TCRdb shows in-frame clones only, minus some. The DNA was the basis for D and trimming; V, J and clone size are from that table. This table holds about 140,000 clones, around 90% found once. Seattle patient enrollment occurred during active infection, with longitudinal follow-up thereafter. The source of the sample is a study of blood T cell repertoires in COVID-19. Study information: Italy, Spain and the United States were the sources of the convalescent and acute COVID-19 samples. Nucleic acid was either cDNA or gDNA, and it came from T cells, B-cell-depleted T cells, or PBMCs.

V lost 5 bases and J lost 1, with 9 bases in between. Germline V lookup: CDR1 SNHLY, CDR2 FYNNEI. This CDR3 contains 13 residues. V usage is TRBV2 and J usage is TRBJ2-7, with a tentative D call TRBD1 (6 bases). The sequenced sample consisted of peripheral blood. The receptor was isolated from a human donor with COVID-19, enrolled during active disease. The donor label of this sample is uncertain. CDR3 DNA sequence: TGTGCCAGCAGTAGGGACACGTCCTACGAGCAGTACTTC. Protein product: CASSRDTSYEQYF.